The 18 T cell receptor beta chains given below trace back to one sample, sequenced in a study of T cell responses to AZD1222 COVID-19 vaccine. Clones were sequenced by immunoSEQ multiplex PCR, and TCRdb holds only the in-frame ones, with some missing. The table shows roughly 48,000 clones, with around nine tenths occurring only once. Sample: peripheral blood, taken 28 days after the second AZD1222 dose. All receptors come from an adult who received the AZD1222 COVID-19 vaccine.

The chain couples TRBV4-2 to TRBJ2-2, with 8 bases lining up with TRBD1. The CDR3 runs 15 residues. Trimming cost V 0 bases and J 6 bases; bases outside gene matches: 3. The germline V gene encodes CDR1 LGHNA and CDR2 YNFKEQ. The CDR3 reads CASSQEGRGPGELFF. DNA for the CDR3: TGTGCCAGCAGCCAAGAAGGCAGGGGGCCCGGGGAGCTGTTTTTT.

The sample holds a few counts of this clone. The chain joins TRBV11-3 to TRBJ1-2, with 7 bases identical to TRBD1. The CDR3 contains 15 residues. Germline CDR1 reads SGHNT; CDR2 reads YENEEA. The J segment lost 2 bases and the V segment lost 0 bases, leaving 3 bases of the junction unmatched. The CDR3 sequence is CASSLEGQNNYGYTF. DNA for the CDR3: TGTGCCAGCAGCTTAGAGGGACAGAACAACTATGGCTACACCTTC.

The CDR3 nucleotides read TGTGCCAGCAGTTCCCGAGGGGCGGGAGCCCCTGAGCAGTTCTTC. Protein: CASSSRGAGAPEQFF. The rearrangement links TRBV27 to TRBJ2-1, with 7 bases matching TRBD2. V was clipped by 4 bases and J by 9 bases; unmatched bases: 12. CDR1 is MNHEY and CDR2 is SMNVEV in the germline V gene (reference sequence). The CDR3 covers 15 residues.

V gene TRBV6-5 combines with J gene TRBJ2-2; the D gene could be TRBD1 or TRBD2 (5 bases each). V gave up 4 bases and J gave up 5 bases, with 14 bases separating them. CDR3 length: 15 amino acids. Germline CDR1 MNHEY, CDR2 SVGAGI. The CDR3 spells CASSSSGRSTGELFF. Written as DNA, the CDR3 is TGTGCCAGCAGTTCGTCGGGACGGAGTACCGGGGAGCTGTTTTTT.

The CDR3 loop is CASSGGNQPQHF. The CDR3 DNA follows: TGTGCCAGCAGTGGGGGGAATCAGCCCCAGCATTTT. The gene calls are TRBV2 and TRBJ1-5; D is possibly TRBD1 (5 bases). V dropped 4 bases and J dropped 4 bases, with 5 bases sitting between them. CDR1 is SNHLY and CDR2 is FYNNEI in the germline V gene. The CDR3 length is 12 residues.

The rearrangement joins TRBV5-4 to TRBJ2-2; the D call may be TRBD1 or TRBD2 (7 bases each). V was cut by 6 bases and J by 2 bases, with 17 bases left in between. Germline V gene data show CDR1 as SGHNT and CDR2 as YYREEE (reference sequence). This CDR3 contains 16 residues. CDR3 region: CASTMGGTVNTGELFF. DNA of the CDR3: TGTGCCAGCACGATGGGGGGGACAGTAAACACCGGGGAGCTGTTTTTT.

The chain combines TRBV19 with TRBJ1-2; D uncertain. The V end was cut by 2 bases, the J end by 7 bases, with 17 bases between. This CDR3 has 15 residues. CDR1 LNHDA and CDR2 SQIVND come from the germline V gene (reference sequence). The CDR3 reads CASSIKTTPFTGYTF. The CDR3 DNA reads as TGTGCCAGTAGTATAAAAACTACCCCGTTCACTGGCTACACCTTC.

For the CDR3, the DNA is TGTGCCAGCAGCTTACTCAATGAAAAACTGTTTTTT. Its translation: CASSLLNEKLFF. J is TRBJ1-4 and V is TRBV28; D uncertain. CDR1 is MDHEN and CDR2 is SYDVKM in the germline V gene. This CDR3 region has 12 residues. V gave up 6 bases and J gave up 5 bases, with 7 bases separating them.

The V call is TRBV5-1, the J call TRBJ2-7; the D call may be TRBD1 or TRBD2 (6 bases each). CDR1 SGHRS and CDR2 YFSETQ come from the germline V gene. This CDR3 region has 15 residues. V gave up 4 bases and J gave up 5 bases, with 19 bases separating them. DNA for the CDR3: TGCGCCAGCAGCCATCCGGCGGGACATCAGGACGAGCAGTACTTC. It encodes CASSHPAGHQDEQYF.

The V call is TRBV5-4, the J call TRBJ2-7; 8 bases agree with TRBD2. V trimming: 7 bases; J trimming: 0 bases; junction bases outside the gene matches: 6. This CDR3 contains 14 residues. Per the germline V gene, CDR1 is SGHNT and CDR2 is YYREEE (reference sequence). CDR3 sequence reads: CASGPGGSSYEQYF. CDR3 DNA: TGTGCCAGCGGCCCGGGAGGGAGCTCCTACGAGCAGTACTTC.

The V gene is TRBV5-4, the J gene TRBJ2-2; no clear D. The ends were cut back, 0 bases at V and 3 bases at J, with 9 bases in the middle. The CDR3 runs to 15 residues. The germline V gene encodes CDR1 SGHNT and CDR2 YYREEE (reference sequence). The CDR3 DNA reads TGTGCCAGCAGCTTGGTTGGTTCGGACACCGGGGAGCTGTTTTTT. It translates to CASSLVGSDTGELFF.

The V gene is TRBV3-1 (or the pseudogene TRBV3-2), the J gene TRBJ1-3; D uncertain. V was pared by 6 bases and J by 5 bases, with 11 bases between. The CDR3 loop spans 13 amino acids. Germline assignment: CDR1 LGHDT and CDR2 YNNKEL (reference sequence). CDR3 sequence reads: CASSRDVRNTIYF. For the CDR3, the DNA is TGTGCCAGCAGTCGCGACGTTAGAAACACCATATATTTT.

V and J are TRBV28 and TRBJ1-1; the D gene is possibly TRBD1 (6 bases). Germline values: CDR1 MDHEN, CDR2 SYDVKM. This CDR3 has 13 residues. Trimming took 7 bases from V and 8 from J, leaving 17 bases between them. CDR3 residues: CASIRGGEREAFF. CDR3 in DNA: TGTGCCAGCATCAGAGGGGGGGAGAGAGAAGCTTTCTTT.

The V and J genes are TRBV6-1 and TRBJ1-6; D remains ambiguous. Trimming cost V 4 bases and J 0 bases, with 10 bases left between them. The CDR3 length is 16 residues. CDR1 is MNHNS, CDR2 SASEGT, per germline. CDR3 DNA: TGTGCCAGCAGTGGATTCGAAAGCTCCTATAATTCACCCCTCCACTTT. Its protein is CASSGFESSYNSPLHF.

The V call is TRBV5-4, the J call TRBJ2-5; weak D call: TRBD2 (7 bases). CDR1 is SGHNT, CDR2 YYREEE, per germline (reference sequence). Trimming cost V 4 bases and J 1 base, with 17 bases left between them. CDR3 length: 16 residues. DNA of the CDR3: TGTGCCAGCAGCCGAGGGGGGGAACTTGTCCAAGAGACCCAGTACTTC. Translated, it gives CASSRGGELVQETQYF.

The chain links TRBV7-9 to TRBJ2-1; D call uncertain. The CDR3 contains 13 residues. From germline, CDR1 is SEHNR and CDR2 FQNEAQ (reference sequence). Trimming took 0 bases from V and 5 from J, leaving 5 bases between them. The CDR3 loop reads CASSLAPHNEQFF. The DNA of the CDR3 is TGTGCCAGCAGCTTAGCGCCCCACAATGAGCAGTTCTTC.

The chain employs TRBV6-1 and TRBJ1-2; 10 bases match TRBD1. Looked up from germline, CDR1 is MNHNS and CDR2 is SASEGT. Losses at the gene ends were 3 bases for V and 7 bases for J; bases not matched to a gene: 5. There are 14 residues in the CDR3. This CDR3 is CASSDGTGVRGYTF. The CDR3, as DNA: TGTGCCAGCAGTGACGGGACAGGGGTTCGTGGCTACACCTTC.

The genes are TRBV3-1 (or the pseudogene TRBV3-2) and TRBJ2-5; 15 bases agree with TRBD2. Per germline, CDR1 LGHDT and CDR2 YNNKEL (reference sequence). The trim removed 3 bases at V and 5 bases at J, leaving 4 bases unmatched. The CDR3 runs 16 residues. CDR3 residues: CASSHRTSGGAETQYF. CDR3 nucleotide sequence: TGTGCCAGCAGCCATAGGACTAGCGGGGGGGCGGAGACCCAGTACTTC.